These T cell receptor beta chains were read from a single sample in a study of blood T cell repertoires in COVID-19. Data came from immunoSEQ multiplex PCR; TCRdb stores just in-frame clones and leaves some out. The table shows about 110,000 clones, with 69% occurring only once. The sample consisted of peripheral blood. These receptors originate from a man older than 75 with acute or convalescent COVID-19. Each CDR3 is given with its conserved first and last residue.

CASSELAGAADTQYF,TRBJ2-3,TRBV3-1/TRBV3-2
CASSVSSGVTDTQYF,TRBJ2-3,TRBV9
CASSLNRGHEKLFF,TRBJ1-4,TRBV18
CASSARRSGTQYF,TRBJ2-3,TRBV5-6
CASSLGTESKWETQYF,TRBJ2-5,TRBV3-1/TRBV3-2
CASSQAGGNSPLHF,TRBJ1-6,TRBV3-1/TRBV3-2
CASRTGTRGETQYF,TRBJ2-5,TRBV5-4
CASSLAVTSTDTQYF,TRBJ2-3,TRBV7-9
CASSAGRQGSETQYF,TRBJ2-5,TRBV9
CASSADREDEAFF,TRBJ1-1,TRBV11-2
CASSRGQTYEQYF,TRBJ2-7,TRBV4-3
CASSLAGQGNTEAFF,TRBJ1-1,TRBV11-2
CASSAQTGGGNEQFF,TRBJ2-1,TRBV7-3
CASSLDRGNSDTIYF,TRBJ1-3,TRBV7-2
CASRRDTEDTQYF,TRBJ2-3,TRBV12-3/TRBV12-4
CASSATGGIEKLFF,TRBJ1-4,TRBV27
CASSVDRVRLYSNQPQHF,TRBJ1-5,TRBV19
CASSSLLLSSYNEQFF,TRBJ2-1,TRBV5-1
CASSQSLGAGVTGELFF,TRBJ2-2,TRBV6-2/TRBV6-3
CASSFGQGANEAFF,TRBJ1-1,TRBV5-1
CASRMGLENTEAFF,TRBJ1-1,TRBV9
CASSLVAEGSTDTQYF,TRBJ2-3,TRBV5-4
CASSLQGSHQPQHF,TRBJ1-5,TRBV27
CASSETTSSYEQYF,TRBJ2-7,TRBV5-1
CASSQAQGAYEQYF,TRBJ2-7,TRBV4-3
CAIHRDGNTGELFF,TRBJ2-2,TRBV10-3